The 23 T cell receptor beta chains below come from one sample, sequenced in a study of neurological immune-mediated disorders. TCRdb re-derived calls from the 5' RACE reads in MiXCR, one entry per CDR3 protein. The sample has tens of thousands of distinct CDR3 sequences, approximately 3.8% seen once. Source material: PBMCs. Receptors originate from a man aged 25-40 years with multiple sclerosis.

This clonotype was detected ten times or more. The rearrangement links TRBV5-1 to TRBJ1-5; TRBD1 aligns across 10 bases. The CDR3 runs 14 residues. Germline V gives CDR1 SGHRS, CDR2 YFSETQ. After removal of 4 bases from V and 7 bases from J, the junction contained 5 bases not matched to a gene. For the CDR3, the DNA is TGCGCCAGCAGCCCGACAGGGGGCGTGCAGCCCCAGCATTTT. Protein sequence: CASSPTGGVQPQHF. Complete variable domain (other parts from reference TRBV5-1 and TRBJ1-5): KAGVTQTPRYLIKTRGQQVTLSCSPISGHRSVSWYQQTPGQGLQFLFEYFSETQRNKGNFPGRFSGRQFSNSRSEMNVSTLELGDSALYLCASSPTGGVQPQHFGDGTRLSIL.

A few counts support this clonotype. Germline and junction disagree at one end, which may indicate a read error. The chain has TRBV12-3 or TRBV12-4 and TRBJ1-6; 9 bases match TRBD1. There are 13 residues in the CDR3. The CDR3 reads CASSSGQGLPLNF. For the CDR3, the DNA is TGTGCCAGCAGTTCGGGACAGGGTCTACCCCTCAACTTT.

This clonotype was recorded many times. The gene calls are TRBV18 and TRBJ2-1; the D is unclear. V lost 0 bases, J lost 5 bases, and 14 bases lay in between. Germline V gene data show CDR1 as KGHSH and CDR2 as LQKENI. There are 16 residues in the CDR3. The DNA for the CDR3 is TGTGCCAGCTCACCACCGATGGACGGTCGAAACAATGAGCAGTTCTTC. Translation: CASSPPMDGRNNEQFF.

The chain couples TRBV20-1 to TRBJ2-1; TRBD2 aligns across 11 bases. CDR3 length: 15 amino acids. The V segment lost 1 base and the J segment 10 bases; nucleotides outside the gene matches: 9. CDR1 DFQATT and CDR2 SNEGSKA come from the germline V gene (reference sequence). CDR3 amino acids: CSARGRSGRDREQFF. The CDR3 nucleotides read TGCAGTGCTAGAGGTCGTAGCGGGAGGGATAGAGAGCAGTTCTTC.

This clonotype has at least ten counts. The chain joins TRBV29-1 to TRBJ1-1; maybe TRBD1 (5 bases). Germline V lookup: CDR1 SQVTM, CDR2 ANQGSEA. Trimming removed 6 bases at V and 4 bases at J, with 12 bases between. There are 12 residues in the CDR3. CDR3 in amino acids: CSVGRGITEAFF. CDR3 in DNA: TGCAGCGTCGGACGGGGGATCACTGAAGCTTTCTTT.

As concerns this clonotype: The junction departs from germline at one end; a sequencing error may be responsible. The V call is TRBV6-2 or TRBV6-3, the J call TRBJ1-6; TRBD1 might be the D (5 bases). The CDR3 runs 16 residues. Germline values: CDR1 MNHEY, CDR2 SVGEGT. The CDR3: CASSRETAFSASPLNF. The DNA for the CDR3 is TGTGCCAGCAGTCGCGAGACAGCGTTCTCCGCGTCACCCCTCAACTTT.

There are many counts of this clonotype. The chain joins TRBV6-5 to TRBJ2-7; the D gene is possibly TRBD2 (5 bases). This CDR3 is 13 amino acids long. V lost 5 bases and J 3 bases, leaving 11 bases between the germline ends. Germline CDR1 reads MNHEY; CDR2 reads SVGAGI. The DNA for the CDR3 is TGTGCCAGCAGTGATCAACGGGGCTACGAGCAGTACTTC. Its protein product is CASSDQRGYEQYF.

This clonotype was seen at least ten times. The chain joins TRBV7-3 to TRBJ2-1; 9 bases align to TRBD2. The ends lost 5 bases at V and 5 bases at J; junction bases unmatched: 7. Per germline, CDR1 SGHTA and CDR2 FQGTGA. The CDR3 loop spans 15 amino acids. CDR3 in amino acids: CASSVSGRPHNEQFF. CDR3 nucleotide sequence: TGTGCCAGCAGCGTGAGCGGGAGGCCCCACAATGAGCAGTTCTTC.

In this sample, this clonotype turned up many times. The chain joins TRBV6-5 to TRBJ2-2; a weak D match, TRBD1 (6 bases). This CDR3 is 14 amino acids long. Germline V CDR1 and CDR2: MNHEY, SVGAGI. With 6 bases removed from V and 0 bases from J, the gap between germline ends came to 8 bases. The CDR3 coding sequence is TGTGCCAGCAGACAGGGTGCGAACACCGGGGAGCTGTTTTTT. Translated: CASRQGANTGELFF.

In this sample, this clonotype turned up many times. This rearrangement joins TRBV21-1 to TRBJ2-4; TRBD1, the table's D call, was not compared with the DNA. TRBV21-1 is a documented pseudogene. The length of the CDR3 is 16 residues. CDR3 DNA sequence: TGTGCCAGCAGCCTAGGACTTCCCGAAGCCAAAAACATTCAGTACTTC. Translation gives CASSLGLPEAKNIQYF.

The chain carries TRBV6-6 and TRBJ1-1; D not certain. This CDR3 is 12 amino acids long. Germline CDR1 reads MNHNY; CDR2 reads SVGAGI (reference sequence). Trimming pared 8 bases from V and 0 bases from J, leaving 7 bases between. The CDR3 is CASRRMNTEAFF. As DNA, the CDR3 is TGTGCCAGCCGACGGATGAACACTGAAGCTTTCTTT.

This clonotype showed up many times. V gene TRBV29-1 combines with J gene TRBJ2-7, with TRBD1 matching 10 bases. Germline V lookup: CDR1 SQVTM, CDR2 ANQGSEA. This CDR3 contains 14 residues. V shed 4 bases and J 4 bases; nucleotides not matched to a gene: 7. CDR3 protein: CSVVTGTGAYEQYF. CDR3 coding DNA: TGCAGCGTTGTTACCGGGACAGGGGCTTACGAGCAGTACTTC.

The table lists this clonotype with many counts. The V gene is TRBV4-1, the J gene TRBJ1-1; TRBD1 matches at 9 bases. Unmatched junction bases numbered 12, after V lost 3 bases and J lost 4 bases. The CDR3 is made up of 17 amino acids. Germline CDR1 is MGHRA and CDR2 is YSYEKL. This CDR3 reads CASSQGGTGKGGTEAFF. The CDR3 nucleotides read TGCGCCAGCAGCCAGGGCGGGACAGGGAAAGGGGGCACTGAAGCTTTCTTT.

This clonotype occurred many times. The chain links TRBV5-1 to TRBJ2-7; D call uncertain. The V end was cut by 0 bases, the J end by 5 bases, with 6 bases between. The CDR3 sequence is 12 residues long. Germline V gives CDR1 SGHRS, CDR2 YFSETQ. The CDR3 DNA is TGCGCCAGCAGCTTGGGGGATCACGAGCAGTACTTC. Its translation is CASSLGDHEQYF.

This clonotype was detected ten times or more. The rearrangement uses TRBV4-1 and TRBJ1-5, with TRBD1 identical over 7 bases. Trimming removed 3 bases from V and 3 bases from J; junction bases left unmatched: 5. Germline CDR1 is MGHRA and CDR2 is YSYEKL. The CDR3 has 15 residues. The CDR3 DNA reads TGCGCCAGCAGCCACCCCGGGACAGACAATCAGCCCCAGCATTTT. Its protein product is CASSHPGTDNQPQHF.

This clonotype was detected many times. The junction departs from the called germline gene at one end, perhaps through a read error. The chain is built from TRBV20-1 and TRBJ1-5; a possible D gene is TRBD1 (5 bases). The CDR3 sequence is 12 residues long. Per the germline V gene, CDR1 is DFQATT and CDR2 is SNEGSKA (reference sequence). Here the CDR3 DNA reads TGCAGTGGGGGCCAAGGCAATCAGCCCCAGAATTTT. Protein sequence: CSGGQGNQPQNF.

At least ten counts were recorded for this clonotype. The chain joins TRBV6-5 to TRBJ2-1; the match to TRBD1 covers 11 bases. After removal of 5 bases from V and 7 bases from J, the junction contained 7 bases not matched to a gene. The length of the CDR3 is 15 residues. Germline V CDR1 and CDR2: MNHEY, SVGAGI. The CDR3 loop is CASSLRDRGVNEQFF. The CDR3 bases are TGTGCCAGCAGTCTCCGGGACAGGGGGGTGAATGAGCAGTTCTTC.

This clonotype was observed many times. The chain combines TRBV12-3 or TRBV12-4 with TRBJ1-5; maybe TRBD1 (5 bases). The V end was cut by 7 bases, the J end by 0 bases, with 19 bases between. This CDR3 contains 17 residues. The CDR3 reads CASTKAGKLTSNQPQHF. CDR3 bases: TGTGCCAGCACGAAAGCAGGGAAGTTGACTAGCAATCAGCCCCAGCATTTT.

The V gene is TRBV7-8, the J gene TRBJ1-1, with D tentatively TRBD1 (5 bases). V was cut by 2 bases and J by 5 bases, with 12 bases left in between. From germline, CDR1 is SGHVS and CDR2 FQNEAQ. The CDR3 length is 14 residues. The chain's CDR3 is CASSLRLGTTEAFF. DNA for the CDR3: TGTGCCAGCAGCTTAAGATTGGGGACTACTGAAGCTTTCTTT. Using reference TRBV7-8 and TRBJ1-1 for the parts outside the CDR3, the full variable domain is GAGVSQSPRYKVAKRGQDVALRCDPISGHVSLFWYQQALGQGPEFLTYFQNEAQLDKSGLPSDRFFAERPEGSVSTLKIQRTQQEDSAVYLCASSLRLGTTEAFFGQGTRLTVV.

Ten or more counts support this clonotype. The chain combines TRBV7-8 with TRBJ2-1, with TRBD1 matching 7 bases. The trim removed 4 bases at V and 6 bases at J, leaving 12 bases unmatched. Looked up from germline, CDR1 is SGHVS and CDR2 is FQNEAQ. This CDR3 has 16 amino acids. This chain's CDR3 is CASSSQRQGLPNEQFF. DNA for the CDR3: TGTGCCAGCAGCTCGCAGAGACAGGGCCTGCCCAATGAGCAGTTCTTC. The variable domain in full, with the rest retrieved from reference TRBV7-8 and TRBJ2-1, is GAGVSQSPRYKVAKRGQDVALRCDPISGHVSLFWYQQALGQGPEFLTYFQNEAQLDKSGLPSDRFFAERPEGSVSTLKIQRTQQEDSAVYLCASSSQRQGLPNEQFFGPGTRLTVL.

This clonotype was seen ten or more times. The V and J genes are TRBV6-5 and TRBJ2-1; D possibly corresponds to TRBD2 (6 bases). CDR1 is MNHEY and CDR2 is SVGAGI in the germline V gene. V lost 6 bases to trimming and J lost 0 bases, with 6 bases between them. This CDR3 has 13 amino acids. As DNA, the CDR3 is TGTGCCAGCAGGGACTACTCCTACAATGAGCAGTTCTTC. It encodes CASRDYSYNEQFF.

The rearrangement joins TRBV12-3 or TRBV12-4 to TRBJ2-5; 10 bases are shared with TRBD1. The J segment lost 1 base and the V segment lost 4 bases, leaving 15 bases of the junction unmatched. CDR3 length: 19 residues. Here the CDR3 DNA reads TGTGCCAGCAGTTCCCGAACAGACAGGGGGCATTCGCGCCAAGAGACCCAGTACTTC. Translated, it gives CASSSRTDRGHSRQETQYF.

In this sample, this clonotype turned up many times. V and J are TRBV4-1 and TRBJ2-2; 8 nucleotides align to TRBD2. Germline lookup yields CDR1 MGHRA and CDR2 YSYEKL. The CDR3 is 18 amino acids. The J segment lost 2 bases and the V segment lost 4 bases, leaving 12 bases of the junction unmatched. CDR3 sequence reads: CASSRISGGRSNTGELFF. CDR3 in DNA: TGCGCCAGCAGCCGGATTTCGGGGGGGCGGTCAAACACCGGGGAGCTGTTTTTT.